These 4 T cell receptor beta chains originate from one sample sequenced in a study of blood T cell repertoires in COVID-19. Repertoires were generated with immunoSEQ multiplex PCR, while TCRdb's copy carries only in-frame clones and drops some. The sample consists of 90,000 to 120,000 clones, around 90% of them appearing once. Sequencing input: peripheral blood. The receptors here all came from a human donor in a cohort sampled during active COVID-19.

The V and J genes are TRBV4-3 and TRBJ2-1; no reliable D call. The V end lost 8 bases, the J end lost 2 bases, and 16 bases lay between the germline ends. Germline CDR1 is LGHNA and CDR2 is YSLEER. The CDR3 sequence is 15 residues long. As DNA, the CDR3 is TGCGCCAGCCAGCTTCAGGTAGGCACCTACAATGAGCAGTTCTTC. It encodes CASQLQVGTYNEQFF.

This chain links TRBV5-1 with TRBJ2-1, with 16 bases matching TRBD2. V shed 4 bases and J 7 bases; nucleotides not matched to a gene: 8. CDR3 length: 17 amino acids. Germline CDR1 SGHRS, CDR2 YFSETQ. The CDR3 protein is CASSPPGLAGGHNEQFF. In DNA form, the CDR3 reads TGCGCCAGCAGCCCGCCGGGACTAGCGGGGGGGCATAATGAGCAGTTCTTC.

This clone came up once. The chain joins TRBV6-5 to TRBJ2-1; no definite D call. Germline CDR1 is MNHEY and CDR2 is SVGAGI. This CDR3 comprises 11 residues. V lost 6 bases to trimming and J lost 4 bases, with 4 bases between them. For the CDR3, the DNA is TGTGCCAGCAGGAGATACAATGAGCAGTTCTTC. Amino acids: CASRRYNEQFF.

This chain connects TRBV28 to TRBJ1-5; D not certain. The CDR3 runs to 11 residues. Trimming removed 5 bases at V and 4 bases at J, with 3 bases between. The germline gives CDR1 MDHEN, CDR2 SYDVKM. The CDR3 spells CASSTNQPQHF. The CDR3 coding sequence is TGTGCCAGCAGTACTAATCAGCCCCAGCATTTT.